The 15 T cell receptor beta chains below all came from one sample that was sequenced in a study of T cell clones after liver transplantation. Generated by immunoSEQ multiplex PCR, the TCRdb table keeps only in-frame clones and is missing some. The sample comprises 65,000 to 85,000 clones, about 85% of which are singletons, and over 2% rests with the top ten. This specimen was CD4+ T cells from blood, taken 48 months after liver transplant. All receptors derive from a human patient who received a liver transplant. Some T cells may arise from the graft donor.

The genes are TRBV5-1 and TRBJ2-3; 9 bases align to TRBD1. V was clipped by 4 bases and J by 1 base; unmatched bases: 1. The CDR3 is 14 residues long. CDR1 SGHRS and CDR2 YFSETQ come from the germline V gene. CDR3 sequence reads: CASSRDRGTDTQYF. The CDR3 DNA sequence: TGCGCCAGCAGCCGGGACAGGGGCACAGATACGCAGTATTTT.

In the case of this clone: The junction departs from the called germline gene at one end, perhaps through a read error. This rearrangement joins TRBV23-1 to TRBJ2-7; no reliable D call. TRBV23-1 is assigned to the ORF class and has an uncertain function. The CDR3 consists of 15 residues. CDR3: CASTQWVSRSYEQYF. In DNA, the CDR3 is TGCGCCAGCACTCAATGGGTTTCGAGGTCCTACGAGCAGTACTTC.

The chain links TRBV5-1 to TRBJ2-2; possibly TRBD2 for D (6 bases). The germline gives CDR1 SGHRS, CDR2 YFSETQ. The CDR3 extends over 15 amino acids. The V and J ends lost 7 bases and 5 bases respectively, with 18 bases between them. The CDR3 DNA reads TGCGCCAGCGTTTTGGGGGGAGAATTAACCGGGGAGCTGTTTTTT. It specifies CASVLGGELTGELFF. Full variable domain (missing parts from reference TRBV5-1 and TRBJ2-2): KAGVTQTPRYLIKTRGQQVTLSCSPISGHRSVSWYQQTPGQGLQFLFEYFSETQRNKGNFPGRFSGRQFSNSRSEMNVSTLELGDSALYLCASVLGGELTGELFFGEGSRLTVL.

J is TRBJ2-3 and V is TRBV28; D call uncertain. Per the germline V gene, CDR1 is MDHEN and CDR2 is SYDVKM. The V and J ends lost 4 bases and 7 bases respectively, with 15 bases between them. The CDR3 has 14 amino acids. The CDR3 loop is CASSSGGSGNTQYF. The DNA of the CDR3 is TGTGCCAGCAGTTCGGGCGGCTCTGGAAATACGCAGTATTTT.

The CDR3 DNA reads as TGCGCCAGCAGTGAGTTTATCGAACAAGAAGCTTTCTTT. Translating it yields CASSEFIEQEAFF. V is TRBV10-2 and J is TRBJ1-1; D uncertain. Germline V CDR1 and CDR2: WSHSY, SAAADI. V was trimmed by 1 base and J by 8 bases, leaving 11 bases between them. The CDR3 contains 13 residues.

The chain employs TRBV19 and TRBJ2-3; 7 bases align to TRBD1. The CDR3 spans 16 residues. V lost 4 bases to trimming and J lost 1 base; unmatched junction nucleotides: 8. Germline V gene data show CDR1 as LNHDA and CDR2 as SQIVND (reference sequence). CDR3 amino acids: CASSRLRGLGTDTQYF. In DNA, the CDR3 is TGTGCCAGTAGTAGGTTAAGGGGGCTGGGCACAGATACGCAGTATTTT. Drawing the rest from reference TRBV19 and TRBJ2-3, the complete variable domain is DGGITQSPKYLFRKEGQNVTLSCEQNLNHDAMYWYRQDPGQGLRLIYYSQIVNDFQKGDIAEGYSVSREKKESFPLTVTSAQKNPTAFYLCASSRLRGLGTDTQYFGPGTRLTVL.

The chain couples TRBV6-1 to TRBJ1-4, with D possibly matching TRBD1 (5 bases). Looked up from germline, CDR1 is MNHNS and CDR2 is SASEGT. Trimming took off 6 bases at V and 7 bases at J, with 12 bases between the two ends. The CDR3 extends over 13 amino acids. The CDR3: CASRTGHGEKLFF. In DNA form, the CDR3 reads TGTGCCAGCAGAACGGGGCACGGTGAAAAACTGTTTTTT.

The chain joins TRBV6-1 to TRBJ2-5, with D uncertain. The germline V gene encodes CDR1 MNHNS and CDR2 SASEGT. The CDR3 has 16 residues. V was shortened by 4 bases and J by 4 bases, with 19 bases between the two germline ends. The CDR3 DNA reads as TGTGCCAGCAGTGTCTGGTCGCCATGGGTCCCAGAGACCCAGTACTTC. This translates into CASSVWSPWVPETQYF.

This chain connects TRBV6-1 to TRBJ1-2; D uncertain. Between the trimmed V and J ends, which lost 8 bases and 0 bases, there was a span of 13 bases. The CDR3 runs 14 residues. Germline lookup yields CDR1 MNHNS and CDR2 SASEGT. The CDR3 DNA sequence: TGTGCCAGCCGCGTAGTGGAAGCTAACTATGGCTACACCTTC. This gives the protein CASRVVEANYGYTF.

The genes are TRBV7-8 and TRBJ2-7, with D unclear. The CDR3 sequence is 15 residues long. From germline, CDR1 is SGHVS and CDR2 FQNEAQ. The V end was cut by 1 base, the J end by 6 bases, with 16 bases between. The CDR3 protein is CASSLVSPTISEQYF. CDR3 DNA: TGTGCCAGCAGCTTAGTGTCCCCCACCATAAGCGAGCAGTACTTC. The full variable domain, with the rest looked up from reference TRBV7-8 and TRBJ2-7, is GAGVSQSPRYKVAKRGQDVALRCDPISGHVSLFWYQQALGQGPEFLTYFQNEAQLDKSGLPSDRFFAERPEGSVSTLKIQRTQQEDSAVYLCASSLVSPTISEQYFGPGTRLTVT.

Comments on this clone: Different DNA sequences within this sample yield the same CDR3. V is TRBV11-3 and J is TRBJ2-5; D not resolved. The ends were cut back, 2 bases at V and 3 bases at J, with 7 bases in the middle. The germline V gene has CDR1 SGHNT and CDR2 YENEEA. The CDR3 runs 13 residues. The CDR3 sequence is CASSLSGEETQYF. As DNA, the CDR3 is TGTGCCAGCAGCTTATCTGGCGAAGAGACCCAGTACTTC.

The CDR3 nucleotides are TGTGCCAGCAGCTTGTTCCCCCGCCAGGTGGGCAATCAGCCCCAGCATTTT. Encoded protein: CASSLFPRQVGNQPQHF. The chain has TRBV5-5 and TRBJ1-5; D unresolved. CDR1 is SGHKS, CDR2 YYEKEE, per germline (reference sequence). V lost 1 base to trimming and J lost 2 bases, with 16 bases between them. The CDR3 is 17 residues long.

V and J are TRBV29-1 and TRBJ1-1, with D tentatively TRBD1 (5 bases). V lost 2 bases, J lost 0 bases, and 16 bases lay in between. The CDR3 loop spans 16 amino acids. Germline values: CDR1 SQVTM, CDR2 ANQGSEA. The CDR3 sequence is CSVEMGGWGMNTEAFF. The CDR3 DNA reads TGCAGCGTTGAAATGGGGGGTTGGGGGATGAACACTGAAGCTTTCTTT.

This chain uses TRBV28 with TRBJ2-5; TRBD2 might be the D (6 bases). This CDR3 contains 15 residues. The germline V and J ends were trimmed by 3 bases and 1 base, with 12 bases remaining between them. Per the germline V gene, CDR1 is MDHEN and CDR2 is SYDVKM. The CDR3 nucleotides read TGTGCCAGCAGTTTGGGGGGAATACGCCAAGAGACCCAGTACTTC. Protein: CASSLGGIRQETQYF.

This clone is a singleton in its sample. The chain's CDR3 is CASSWTSGTYNEQFF. The CDR3 nucleotides read TGTGCCAGCAGCTGGACTAGCGGGACCTACAATGAGCAGTTCTTC. The gene calls are TRBV11-3 and TRBJ2-1; 12 bases line up with TRBD2. V lost 4 bases to trimming and J lost 2 bases; unmatched junction nucleotides: 0. The germline V gene encodes CDR1 SGHNT and CDR2 YENEEA. The CDR3 contains 15 residues.